Reported below is one TCR beta chain. What it binds is unknown. This record comes from a study of CD8 T cells in Susac syndrome. The study, taken as a whole, reports: As acknowledged by the study, its TCR sequencing and HLA analysis included a relatively small number of individuals.

CD8+ and CD4+ T cells taken from blood had their TCR beta sequenced. TEMRA cells were enriched by FACS, while CD8+ and CD4+ T cells were obtained through a negative isolation that was performed magnetically. V was pared by 4 bases and J by 6 bases, with 22 bases between. The CDR3 runs to 16 residues. Germline V gene sequence: CDR1 SGHRS, CDR2 YFSETQ. Random hexamers served to reverse transcribe roughly 0.45 to 1 ug RNA. A multiplex approach, immunoSEQ multiplex PCR, amplified TCR beta CDR3 across 54 Vbeta and 13 Jbeta. TCRdb called the immunoSEQ multiplex PCR reads again in MiXCR, with one record for every CDR3 protein. The table shows 190,000 or so distinct CDR3 sequences, with 95% occurring only once.

Sequenced material: CD4+ T cells from PBMCs. This clonotype was obtained from a human donor with multiple sclerosis. The gene calls are TRBV5-1 and TRBJ1-1; D remains ambiguous. The CDR3 here is CASSPGVGGRFAEAFF. CDR3 DNA: TGCGCCAGCAGCCCGGGCGTGGGAGGGAGGTTTGCTGAAGCTTTCTTT.